Below, 27 T cell receptor beta chains from the same sample are listed, as sequenced in a study of blood T cell repertoires in COVID-19. The method was immunoSEQ multiplex PCR; TCRdb's version includes in-frame clones alone and lacks a portion of them. The top ten hold approximately 1.3% of the sample, which has some 380,000 clones, 87% seen once. The sample taken for sequencing was PBMCs or T cells enriched from blood (not recorded which). All receptors derive from a man aged 25-45 years who had recovered from COVID-19.

The rearrangement uses TRBV9 and TRBJ2-3; TRBD1 is a possible D gene (5 bases). The germline V gene encodes CDR1 SGDLS and CDR2 YYNGEE. The CDR3 covers 17 residues. The ends were cut back, 3 bases at V and 0 bases at J, with 17 bases in the middle. The CDR3 protein is CASSASRRTHSTDTQYF. DNA of the CDR3: TGTGCCAGCAGCGCATCAAGGCGGACACATAGCACAGATACGCAGTATTTT.

Notes on this clone: The same CDR3 is also encoded by other DNA sequences in this sample. The rearrangement uses TRBV18 and TRBJ1-1; tentative D call: TRBD1 (6 bases). Between the trimmed V and J ends, which lost 6 bases and 1 base, there was a span of 9 bases. CDR3 length: 13 amino acids. CDR1 and CDR2 (germline): KGHSH, LQKENI. The CDR3 bases are TGTGCCAGCTCGCGACAGGAGAACACTGAAGCTTTCTTT. This gives the protein CASSRQENTEAFF.

The chain is built from TRBV30 and TRBJ1-1, with 10 bases lining up with TRBD1. The junction had 12 bases not matched to a gene; V was cut back by 0 bases and J by 11 bases. In germline, CDR1 is GTSNPN, CDR2 SVGIG (reference sequence). The CDR3 is made up of 15 amino acids. The CDR3 bases are TGTGCCTGGAGTGTACCTGGGACAGGGGACGGGGGGGCTTTCTTT. Amino acids: CAWSVPGTGDGGAFF.

V gene TRBV30 combines with J gene TRBJ1-5; 7 bases line up with TRBD1. CDR1 is GTSNPN and CDR2 is SVGIG in the germline V gene (reference sequence). With V trimmed by 5 bases and J by 4 bases, 2 bases remained unmatched. The CDR3 totals 12 residues. CDR3 in DNA: TGTGCCTGGGACAGGGTTAATCAGCCCCAGCATTTT. Protein: CAWDRVNQPQHF. Variable domain in full (rest from reference TRBV30 and TRBJ1-5): SQTIHQWPATLVQPVGSPLSLECTVEGTSNPNLYWYRQAAGRGLQLLFYSVGIGQISSEVPQNLSASRPQDRQFILSSKKLLLSDSGFYLCAWDRVNQPQHFGDGTRLSIL.

This clone was seen once. This chain joins TRBV6-5 and TRBJ2-2; weak D call: TRBD2 (6 bases). The CDR3 has 15 residues. Trimming left V 1 base short and J 3 bases short, with 9 bases between. Germline CDR1 and CDR2: MNHEY and SVGAGI. In DNA form, the CDR3 reads TGTGCCAGCAGTTACTTCTCGGGGGACACCGGGGAGCTGTTTTTT. It codes for CASSYFSGDTGELFF.

The chain couples TRBV6-5 to TRBJ2-3, with TRBD2 as a possible D gene (5 bases). The CDR3 consists of 14 residues. Trimming took off 6 bases at V and 0 bases at J, with 10 bases between the two ends. Germline CDR1 MNHEY, CDR2 SVGAGI. The CDR3 nucleotides are TGTGCCAGCAGCCGAGGGTCGAGCACAGATACGCAGTATTTT. As protein: CASSRGSSTDTQYF.

The V gene is TRBV4-2, the J gene TRBJ1-3; weak D call: TRBD1 (5 bases). The V end was cut by 0 bases, the J end by 0 bases, with 9 bases between. The CDR3 consists of 16 residues. The germline gives CDR1 LGHNA, CDR2 YNFKEQ. CDR3 amino acids: CASSQDRQSSGNTIYF. The CDR3 DNA reads TGTGCCAGCAGCCAAGATAGACAGAGCTCTGGAAACACCATATATTTT.

This clone came up a few times. Other DNA sequences from this sample encode an identical CDR3 as well. J is TRBJ1-1 and V is TRBV30; D is unresolved. V was pared by 0 bases and J by 2 bases, with 4 bases between. Germline values: CDR1 GTSNPN, CDR2 SVGIG (reference sequence). The CDR3 is made up of 12 amino acids. The CDR3 nucleotides are TGTGCCTGGAGTGTTAGTAACACTGAAGCTTTCTTT. It codes for CAWSVSNTEAFF.

This clone is a singleton in its sample. The chain employs TRBV5-6 and TRBJ2-3; TRBD2 might be the D (6 bases). The germline V gene encodes CDR1 SGHDT and CDR2 YYEEEE. The V gene lost 4 bases and the J gene lost 6 bases, with 15 bases spanning the gap. The CDR3 spans 14 residues. The CDR3 loop is CASSVSGTRDTQYF. The CDR3 region has the DNA TGTGCCAGCAGCGTTTCCGGGACTCGGGATACGCAGTATTTT.

The gene calls are TRBV9 and TRBJ2-5; 7 bases map to TRBD2. Germline V CDR1 and CDR2: SGDLS, YYNGEE. Germline trimming cut 4 bases from V and 9 bases from J; bases unmatched to any gene: 6. The CDR3 sequence is 12 residues long. CDR3 DNA: TGTGCCAGCAGCCCGTCGACTAGCCCCCAGTACTTC. It yields the protein CASSPSTSPQYF.

This clone was detected only a few times. This chain uses TRBV11-2 with TRBJ1-5, with 12 nucleotides matching TRBD1. Germline CDR1 is SGHAT and CDR2 is FQNNGV. V lost 4 bases to trimming and J lost 3 bases; unmatched junction nucleotides: 10. The CDR3 is 18 amino acids. CDR3 sequence (DNA): TGTGCCAGCAGCTCAGGCACCGGGACAGGGGGCTACAATCAGCCCCAGCATTTT. Amino acid sequence: CASSSGTGTGGYNQPQHF.

The chain couples TRBV4-3 to TRBJ2-1; 11 bases line up with TRBD2. In germline, CDR1 is LGHNA, CDR2 YSLEER. After removal of 4 bases from V and 8 bases from J, the junction contained 4 bases not matched to a gene. The CDR3 consists of 14 residues. CDR3 protein: CASSPLAGEHEQFF. Here the CDR3 DNA reads TGCGCCAGCAGCCCACTAGCGGGAGAACATGAGCAGTTCTTC.

The CDR3 sequence: CASRAQVATNEKLFF. The DNA for the CDR3 is TGTGCCTCCCGGGCACAGGTCGCAACTAATGAAAAACTGTTTTTT. The chain carries TRBV6-6 and TRBJ1-4; a weak D match, TRBD1 (5 bases). CDR3 length: 15 amino acids. Germline V lookup: CDR1 MNHNY, CDR2 SVGAGI (reference sequence). The germline V and J ends were trimmed by 11 bases and 0 bases, with 16 bases remaining between them.

The V and J genes are TRBV2 and TRBJ2-4, with D possibly being TRBD1 (6 bases). Germline values: CDR1 SNHLY, CDR2 FYNNEI. This CDR3 has 12 amino acids. V gave up 6 bases and J gave up 6 bases, with 9 bases separating them. CDR3 sequence (DNA): TGTGCCAGCAGGTCGGACAGAAACATTCAGTACTTC. This translates into CASRSDRNIQYF.

This chain uses TRBV13 with TRBJ2-7, with 9 bases matching TRBD2. Germline values: CDR1 PRHDT, CDR2 FYEKMQ (reference sequence). V dropped 7 bases and J dropped 6; count of bases not matched to a gene: 13. The CDR3 sequence is 15 residues long. The CDR3 reads CASTSSGLAEREQYF. The CDR3 DNA is TGTGCCAGCACCAGTTCGGGACTAGCCGAACGCGAGCAGTACTTC.

This chain links TRBV10-2 with TRBJ2-7; the match to TRBD1 covers 9 bases. From germline, CDR1 is WSHSY and CDR2 SAAADI. The V and J ends lost 4 bases and 0 bases, in that order; junction bases with no gene match: 10. CDR3 size: 17 residues. The CDR3 coding sequence is TGCGCCAGCAGTGTTCAAACCGGACAGGGGAACTCCTACGAGCAGTACTTC. It translates to CASSVQTGQGNSYEQYF.

The V and J genes are TRBV5-1 and TRBJ1-5; the D is unclear. The CDR3 is 16 amino acids. The V end lost 0 bases, the J end lost 0 bases, and 10 bases lay between the germline ends. CDR1 is SGHRS and CDR2 is YFSETQ in the germline V gene. The CDR3 here is CASSLAGGFSNQPQHF. The CDR3 bases are TGCGCCAGCAGCTTGGCGGGCGGGTTTAGCAATCAGCCCCAGCATTTT.

The V and J genes are TRBV10-1 and TRBJ2-7, with D possibly being TRBD2 (5 bases). Trimming removed 2 bases at V and 10 bases at J, with 9 bases between. Germline assignment: CDR1 WNHNN and CDR2 SYGVQD (reference sequence). CDR3 length: 11 residues. CDR3: CASSEGGPQYF. In nucleotides, the CDR3 is TGCGCCAGCAGTGAGGGAGGACCCCAGTACTTC.

A single count supports this clone. The chain couples TRBV25-1 to TRBJ1-2; D is unresolved. Germline CDR1 MGHDK, CDR2 SYGVNS. Trimming cost V 0 bases and J 5 bases, with 7 bases left between them. CDR3 length: 13 residues. For the CDR3, the DNA is TGTGCCAGCAGTGAATACGGGGTGTATGGCTACACCTTC. Its translation: CASSEYGVYGYTF.

The chain couples TRBV18 to TRBJ1-4; D uncertain. Trimming took off 3 bases at V and 8 bases at J, with 16 bases between the two ends. The CDR3 has 15 amino acids. The V gene's germline CDR1 is KGHSH and CDR2 LQKENI. This CDR3 is CASSPRSDVREKLFF. CDR3 nucleotides: TGTGCCAGCTCACCCCGGTCGGATGTGAGGGAAAAACTGTTTTTT.

This clone was seen only once. This chain links TRBV9 with TRBJ2-3; possibly TRBD2 for D (5 bases). V was trimmed by 2 bases and J by 1 base, leaving 14 bases between them. The CDR3 spans 16 residues. Germline V gene sequence: CDR1 SGDLS, CDR2 YYNGEE. CDR3 loop: CASSVLPGLGTDTQYF. Written as DNA, the CDR3 is TGTGCCAGCAGCGTTTTACCGGGGTTGGGCACAGATACGCAGTATTTT.

The chain couples TRBV6-1 to TRBJ1-2; tentatively, D is TRBD1 (5 bases). CDR1 MNHNS and CDR2 SASEGT come from the germline V gene. Trimming took off 1 base at V and 4 bases at J, with 13 bases between the two ends. CDR3 length: 15 residues. CDR3 nucleotides: TGTGCCAGCAGTGAAGGACGTCAGGGTATCTATGGCTACACCTTC. Translated: CASSEGRQGIYGYTF.

This rearrangement joins TRBV6-1 to TRBJ1-1, with D hard to call. The V gene lost 2 bases and the J gene lost 8 bases, with 18 bases spanning the gap. The germline gives CDR1 MNHNS, CDR2 SASEGT. The CDR3 spans 15 residues. The CDR3 sequence is CASSESGFLMKEAFF. The DNA of the CDR3 is TGTGCCAGCAGTGAATCGGGGTTCCTTATGAAGGAAGCTTTCTTT.

J is TRBJ2-3 and V is TRBV5-1; the match to TRBD2 covers 8 bases. The CDR3 covers 16 residues. Trimming cost V 2 bases and J 4 bases; bases outside gene matches: 9. The germline V gene encodes CDR1 SGHRS and CDR2 YFSETQ. CDR3 DNA: TGCGCCAGCAGCTTTTTTCCCGGGGGGGTGGCAGATACGCAGTATTTT. Translation gives CASSFFPGGVADTQYF. The variable domain in full, completed from reference TRBV5-1 and TRBJ2-3, reads KAGVTQTPRYLIKTRGQQVTLSCSPISGHRSVSWYQQTPGQGLQFLFEYFSETQRNKGNFPGRFSGRQFSNSRSEMNVSTLELGDSALYLCASSFFPGGVADTQYFGPGTRLTVL.

J is TRBJ1-6 and V is TRBV6-1, with unresolved D. CDR1 is MNHNS, CDR2 SASEGT, per germline. The CDR3 is 14 residues long. V lost 1 base, J lost 10 bases, and 11 bases lay in between. CDR3 residues: CASSEVPRESPLHF. The DNA of the CDR3 is TGTGCCAGCAGTGAAGTGCCGAGGGAATCACCCCTCCACTTT.

The chain uses TRBV21-1 and TRBJ1-1; TRBD1 was called by the table and not checked on the DNA. TRBV21-1 is annotated as a pseudogene. This CDR3 is built from 16 residues. The CDR3 is CASSKPPYRGNTEAFF. Here the CDR3 DNA reads TGTGCCAGCAGCAAACCGCCTTACAGGGGGAACACTGAAGCTTTCTTT.

The chain employs TRBV12-3 or TRBV12-4 and TRBJ1-5, with TRBD1 identical over 7 bases. This CDR3 is built from 12 residues. Trimming cost V 10 bases and J 2 bases; bases outside gene matches: 2. The DNA of the CDR3 is TGTGCCACCACAGGGGGCAATCAGCCCCAGCATTTT. This codes for CATTGGNQPQHF.